These 13 T cell receptor beta chains originate from one sample sequenced in a study of blood T cell repertoires in COVID-19 (dated by TCRdb to 2018 to 2020). The protocol used for the library was the immunoSEQ multiplex PCR assay. TCRdb re-hosts the immuneACCESS table, in-frame sequences only. Its copies lack some clones; in the studies checked, an unresolved V gene accounts for under half of them, and the cause for the rest is not known. Across this sample there are about 50,000 clones, with around 81% seen only once. The ten largest clones represent 20% to 30% of the sample. The sample consisted of peripheral blood. These receptors came from a woman aged 80 or older with COVID-19, enrolled during active disease.

Written as DNA, the CDR3 is TGTGCCAGCAGCCTAGGACAGCTAAACACTGAAGCTTTCTTT. It codes for CASSLGQLNTEAFF. V gene TRBV3-1 (or the pseudogene TRBV3-2) combines with J gene TRBJ1-1; D is perhaps TRBD1 (6 bases). Trimming shortened V by 4 bases and J by 2 bases, and 11 bases separated the two germline ends. This CDR3 is built from 14 residues. The germline V gene encodes CDR1 LGHDT and CDR2 YNNKEL (reference sequence).

The chain links TRBV7-8 to TRBJ2-1; 7 nucleotides match TRBD1. Germline assignment: CDR1 SGHVS and CDR2 FQNEAQ. CDR3 length: 16 amino acids. J lost 6 bases, V lost 5 bases, and 13 bases had no gene match. This CDR3 reads CASSLAEGAGFNEQFF. The CDR3 DNA follows: TGTGCCAGCAGCCTCGCTGAGGGGGCTGGCTTCAATGAGCAGTTCTTC.

The rearrangement joins TRBV5-4 to TRBJ2-7; 11 bases fit TRBD1. CDR3 length equals 15 residues. J was trimmed by 4 bases and V by 2 bases; bases with no gene match: 5. CDR1 is SGHNT and CDR2 is YYREEE in the germline V gene (reference sequence). CDR3 region: CASSFGQGAVYEQYF. The DNA of the CDR3 is TGTGCCAGCAGCTTTGGACAGGGGGCCGTATACGAGCAGTACTTC.

The chain couples TRBV6-5 to TRBJ2-2; D is possibly TRBD2 (6 bases). Germline CDR1 reads MNHEY; CDR2 reads SVGAGI. Deletions cut 0 bases from V and 7 bases from J, with 15 bases between. The CDR3 has 16 amino acids. The CDR3 bases are TGTGCCAGCAGTTACTCGGGTGGGAGGTCGGTCGGGGAGCTGTTTTTT. Translating it yields CASSYSGGRSVGELFF.

The chain couples TRBV2 to TRBJ2-2, with a weak D call TRBD2 (5 bases). Germline assignment: CDR1 SNHLY and CDR2 FYNNEI. The CDR3 has 16 amino acids. V was trimmed by 3 bases and J by 4 bases, leaving 15 bases between them. The CDR3 nucleotides read TGTGCCAGCAGTGACACTAGGGCCCGTGTCACCGGGGAGCTGTTTTTT. This gives the protein CASSDTRARVTGELFF.

The chain couples TRBV19 to TRBJ2-2, with D possibly being TRBD1 (5 bases). The germline CDR1 and CDR2 sequences are LNHDA and SQIVND (reference sequence). V dropped 4 bases and J dropped 1 base, with 7 bases sitting between them. The CDR3 has 14 residues. The CDR3 nucleotides read TGTGCCAGTAGTAGAGACAGGAACACCGGGGAGCTGTTTTTT. Translated: CASSRDRNTGELFF.

The table lists this clone with a few counts. The V call is TRBV7-9, the J call TRBJ2-1; a possible D gene is TRBD2 (5 bases). The CDR3 spans 14 residues. V gave up 4 bases and J gave up 5 bases, with 12 bases separating them. Germline V gene data show CDR1 as SEHNR and CDR2 as FQNEAQ (reference sequence). The CDR3 loop reads CASSSVPGNNEQFF. The CDR3, as DNA: TGTGCCAGCAGCTCAGTCCCGGGAAACAATGAGCAGTTCTTC.

The chain links TRBV6-1 to TRBJ1-5; TRBD1 matches 9 bases. CDR3 length: 18 amino acids. V shed 4 bases and J 0 bases; nucleotides not matched to a gene: 10. Germline values: CDR1 MNHNS, CDR2 SASEGT. The CDR3: CASSGEDRGLYSNQPQHF. As DNA, the CDR3 is TGTGCCAGCAGTGGAGAGGACAGGGGATTATATAGCAATCAGCCCCAGCATTTT.

The chain links TRBV13 to TRBJ2-3; TRBD2 agrees at 7 bases. CDR1 is PRHDT and CDR2 is FYEKMQ in the germline V gene (reference sequence). The CDR3 sequence is 16 residues long. V shed 1 base, J shed 3 bases, and the junction held 7 bases outside the gene matches. The CDR3 coding sequence is TGTGCCAGCAGCTTAGTGGGCGGGAGAGGAACAGATACGCAGTATTTT. It yields the protein CASSLVGGRGTDTQYF.

This clone was seen only a few times. The chain is built from TRBV7-3 and TRBJ2-1; the match to TRBD2 covers 14 bases. From germline, CDR1 is SGHTA and CDR2 FQGTGA. Unmatched junction bases numbered 11, after V lost 5 bases and J lost 8 bases. CDR3 size: 17 residues. The CDR3 DNA reads TGTGCCAGCAGCAACCTTGAGGGACTAGCGGGAGAAGATGAGCAGTTCTTC. This sequence encodes CASSNLEGLAGEDEQFF.

The genes are TRBV2 and TRBJ2-7; the match to TRBD2 covers 14 bases. This CDR3 has 18 amino acids. The germline V gene has CDR1 SNHLY and CDR2 FYNNEI. After removal of 3 bases from V and 3 bases from J, the junction contained 10 bases not matched to a gene. The DNA of the CDR3 is TGTGCCAGCAGTGAGTGGGGACTAGCGGGAGATCGGTTCTACGAGCAGTACTTC. Translating gives CASSEWGLAGDRFYEQYF.

The J gene is TRBJ2-3, the V gene TRBV29-1; D not resolved. The CDR3 totals 13 residues. Germline assignment: CDR1 SQVTM and CDR2 ANQGSEA. The V and J ends lost 0 bases and 4 bases respectively, with 8 bases between them. The chain's CDR3 is CSVEDPVADTQYF. Here the CDR3 DNA reads TGCAGCGTTGAAGATCCGGTAGCAGATACGCAGTATTTT.

The V call is TRBV3-1 (or the pseudogene TRBV3-2), the J call TRBJ1-3, with 11 bases aligning to TRBD1. The CDR3 runs 15 residues. With 4 bases clipped from V and 3 bases from J, the junction kept 2 bases outside the gene matches. Germline V gives CDR1 LGHDT, CDR2 YNNKEL (reference sequence). For the CDR3, the DNA is TGTGCCAGCAGCCGGGGACAGGGGGTTGGAAACACCATATATTTT. Its translation: CASSRGQGVGNTIYF.